Listed here are 18 T cell receptor beta chains from one sample, sequenced in a study of graft-versus-host responses after intestinal transplantation. Clones were read by immunoSEQ multiplex PCR, and TCRdb kept only the in-frame ones, dropping some. The sample has approximately 110,000 clones; around nine tenths are singletons. Their cognate antigens are unknown. This sample comprised unstimulated CD4+ T cells sorted from spleen or lymph node cells, obtained before transplant. These receptors were obtained from a human donor who was the organ donor for an intestinal transplant.

The chain has TRBV7-3 and TRBJ2-3, with D perhaps being TRBD1 or TRBD2 (5 bases each). The V gene lost 2 bases and the J gene lost 2 bases, with 11 bases spanning the gap. Germline V gives CDR1 SGHTA, CDR2 FQGTGA. This CDR3 region has 15 residues. The DNA of the CDR3 is TGTGCCAGCAGCTTACTTGGGGGACCCACAGATACGCAGTATTTT. Residues: CASSLLGGPTDTQYF. Full variable domain (missing parts from reference TRBV7-3 and TRBJ2-3): GAGVSQTPSNKVTEKGKYVELRCDPISGHTALYWYRQSLGQGPEFLIYFQGTGAADDSGLPNDRFFAVRPEGSVSTLKIQRTERGDSAVYLCASSLLGGPTDTQYFGPGTRLTVL.

In nucleotides, the CDR3 is TGTGCCAGCTCACCAATGAGACAGGGGGCCAACGAGCAGTACTTC. Translating gives CASSPMRQGANEQYF. The chain joins TRBV18 to TRBJ2-5, with 10 bases aligning to TRBD1. Gene TRBJ2-7 matches the end of the DNA better, so the J call may be wrong. CDR3 length equals 15 residues. CDR1 and CDR2 from the germline V gene are KGHSH and LQKENI.

The chain links TRBV2 to TRBJ1-4, with D perhaps matching TRBD1 (6 bases). The CDR3 contains 16 residues. V lost 8 bases and J 0 bases, leaving 16 bases between the germline ends. The V gene's germline CDR1 is SNHLY and CDR2 FYNNEI. CDR3 coding DNA: TGTGCCAGCTCATTGGGGGGGCCCGCAACTAATGAAAAACTGTTTTTT. Amino acids: CASSLGGPATNEKLFF.

The V call is TRBV28, the J call TRBJ2-7; 7 bases map to TRBD1. This CDR3 has 14 residues. From germline, CDR1 is MDHEN and CDR2 SYDVKM. The J segment lost 5 bases and the V segment lost 6 bases, leaving 10 bases of the junction unmatched. The CDR3 protein is CASRGDRAYHEQYF. Written as DNA, the CDR3 is TGTGCCAGCAGGGGAGACAGGGCGTATCACGAGCAGTACTTC.

This clone was seen a handful of times. The rearrangement uses TRBV6-5 and TRBJ2-7; D not certain. V was cut by 7 bases and J by 6 bases, with 10 bases left in between. CDR3 length: 11 amino acids. The germline gives CDR1 MNHEY, CDR2 SVGAGI. CDR3 bases: TGTGCCAGCAAGAGGTTGAGCGAGCAGTACTTC. This codes for CASKRLSEQYF.

V usage is TRBV6-1 and J usage is TRBJ2-7; D is perhaps TRBD1 (6 bases). The CDR3 has 12 residues. V was clipped by 6 bases and J by 2 bases, with 8 bases between them. The germline V gene encodes CDR1 MNHNS and CDR2 SASEGT. The CDR3 nucleotides read TGTGCCAGCAGACGGGACACCTACGAGCAGTACTTC. Translation: CASRRDTYEQYF.

About this clone: This specimen includes other DNA sequences encoding the same CDR3. The V gene is TRBV6-6, the J gene TRBJ2-7; TRBD1 aligns across 7 bases. The V segment lost 1 base and the J segment 10 bases; nucleotides outside the gene matches: 10. The germline V gene has CDR1 MNHNY and CDR2 SVGAGI (reference sequence). This CDR3 comprises 14 residues. CDR3 in amino acids: CASSYWGRGIEQYF. In nucleotides, the CDR3 is TGTGCCAGCAGTTACTGGGGCAGGGGGATCGAACAGTACTTC.

The V call is TRBV7-3, the J call TRBJ2-7, with TRBD1 identical over 7 bases. There are 13 residues in the CDR3. Trimming cost V 5 bases and J 10 bases; bases outside gene matches: 11. Germline V CDR1 and CDR2: SGHTA, FQGTGA. The CDR3, as DNA: TGTGCCAGCAGCGCCATCGGGGACAGCCAACAGTACTTC. Translating gives CASSAIGDSQQYF.

The table lists this clone with a count of one. The V call is TRBV14, the J call TRBJ2-1, with a weak D call TRBD2 (6 bases). V lost 0 bases and J lost 5, with 17 bases in between. The CDR3 extends over 17 amino acids. Germline V gene data show CDR1 as SGHDN and CDR2 as FVKESK. CDR3: CASSQEPVAAVNNEQFF. CDR3 nucleotide sequence: TGTGCCAGCAGCCAAGAACCCGTAGCGGCGGTCAACAATGAGCAGTTCTTC.

DNA for the CDR3: TGTGCCTGGAGTTCTTCCAGACTAGCGGGAGCCCCCAATGAGCAGTTCTTC. Its protein product is CAWSSSRLAGAPNEQFF. This chain connects TRBV30 to TRBJ2-1; the match to TRBD2 covers 12 bases. This CDR3 comprises 17 residues. Germline assignment: CDR1 GTSNPN and CDR2 SVGIG (reference sequence). J lost 6 bases, V lost 2 bases, and 11 bases had no gene match.

This sequence joins TRBV5-1 and TRBJ2-7; D perhaps matches TRBD2 (7 bases). The CDR3 extends over 12 amino acids. The V and J ends lost 3 bases and 5 bases respectively, with 9 bases between them. CDR1 and CDR2 from the germline V gene are SGHRS and YFSETQ. CDR3: CASSWGGDEQYF. CDR3 coding DNA: TGCGCCAGCAGCTGGGGGGGCGACGAGCAGTACTTC.

The chain recombines TRBV2 with TRBJ2-7; the match to TRBD2 covers 14 bases. CDR1 is SNHLY and CDR2 is FYNNEI in the germline V gene. The junction had 2 bases not matched to a gene; V was cut back by 5 bases and J by 5 bases. CDR3 length equals 14 residues. The CDR3 DNA sequence: TGTGCCAGCAGTAGACTAGCGGGAGGGGACGAGCAGTACTTC. Amino acid sequence: CASSRLAGGDEQYF.

This chain uses TRBV5-1 with TRBJ1-2; 8 nucleotides align to TRBD1. From germline, CDR1 is SGHRS and CDR2 YFSETQ. Trimming at V came to 0 bases and at J to 7 bases, leaving 5 bases not matched to a gene. CDR3 length: 14 amino acids. The CDR3 coding sequence is TGCGCCAGCAGCTTGGGGCAGGGGGCGAGTGGCTACACCTTC. As protein: CASSLGQGASGYTF.

The J gene is TRBJ2-3, the V gene TRBV2, with a possible D match to TRBD2 (6 bases). The CDR3 extends over 16 amino acids. CDR1 and CDR2 from the germline V gene are SNHLY and FYNNEI. The V end lost 6 bases, the J end lost 0 bases, and 16 bases lay between the germline ends. CDR3 residues: CASSRDFGTSTDTQYF. The DNA of the CDR3 is TGTGCCAGCAGCCGGGACTTCGGAACTAGCACAGATACGCAGTATTTT.

This clone has a single count. The gene calls are TRBV19 and TRBJ2-1; TRBD2 aligns across 7 bases. CDR1 and CDR2 from the germline V gene are LNHDA and SQIVND (reference sequence). The CDR3 runs to 15 residues. V lost 4 bases to trimming and J lost 8 bases; unmatched junction nucleotides: 11. The CDR3 is CASSTLALGLYEQFF. The DNA of the CDR3 is TGTGCCAGTAGTACACTAGCGCTAGGGCTTTATGAGCAGTTCTTC. The whole variable domain, remainder taken from reference TRBV19 and TRBJ2-1, is DGGITQSPKYLFRKEGQNVTLSCEQNLNHDAMYWYRQDPGQGLRLIYYSQIVNDFQKGDIAEGYSVSREKKESFPLTVTSAQKNPTAFYLCASSTLALGLYEQFFGPGTRLTVL.

This clone was observed a few times. The chain uses TRBV6-5 and TRBJ2-7; D is perhaps TRBD2 (7 bases). With 0 bases removed from V and 5 bases from J, the gap between germline ends came to 14 bases. Looked up from germline, CDR1 is MNHEY and CDR2 is SVGAGI. There are 15 residues in the CDR3. The CDR3 bases are TGTGCCAGCAGTTACTCCGGGGGGCGCGACGACGAGCAGTACTTC. The encoded protein is CASSYSGGRDDEQYF.

The sample holds one count of this clone. The chain links TRBV5-4 to TRBJ2-1; D gene unclear. Germline loops: CDR1 SGHNT, CDR2 YYREEE (reference sequence). The V end lost 3 bases, the J end lost 1 base, and 8 bases lay between the germline ends. The CDR3 runs to 14 residues. CDR3 sequence: CASSSIRSYNEQFF. The CDR3 coding sequence is TGTGCCAGCAGCTCGATCAGGTCCTACAATGAGCAGTTCTTC.

The V call is TRBV5-1, the J call TRBJ2-3; D is unclear. The CDR3 is made up of 15 amino acids. Germline values: CDR1 SGHRS, CDR2 YFSETQ. V was trimmed by 0 bases and J by 0 bases, leaving 8 bases between them. The chain's CDR3 is CASSLASPSTDTQYF. The CDR3 coding sequence is TGCGCCAGCAGCTTGGCCTCGCCTAGCACAGATACGCAGTATTTT. Full variable domain (rest looked up from reference TRBV5-1 and TRBJ2-3): KAGVTQTPRYLIKTRGQQVTLSCSPISGHRSVSWYQQTPGQGLQFLFEYFSETQRNKGNFPGRFSGRQFSNSRSEMNVSTLELGDSALYLCASSLASPSTDTQYFGPGTRLTVL.